This T cell receptor (beta chain) was recovered during a study of Tregs in tolerant kidney transplant recipients. Findings and limits, study-wide: Activated donor B cell expansion appeared to reveal the most relevant donor-specific TCRbeta repertoire. Some patients' samples used different primers over time, so nucleotide sequences weren't comparable. Tolerant patients' donor-specific Tregs expanded beyond overall Tregs, suggesting antigen-driven growth.

The germline V gene encodes CDR1 SGHAT and CDR2 FQNNGV. This CDR3 comprises 14 residues. With V trimmed by 5 bases and J by 6 bases, 10 bases remained unmatched. Clones were read by immunoSEQ multiplex PCR, and TCRdb kept only the in-frame ones, dropping some. The data show about 69,000 clones, 85% to 90% seen once. As for this clone: Its antigen remains unknown.

This chain links TRBV11-2 with TRBJ2-7; 7 bases map to TRBD1. Material: CD4+ T cells from blood, obtained before the transplant. This receptor was taken from a human donor who received a combined kidney and bone marrow transplant. The CDR3 bases are TGTGCCAGCAGCCTTAGACAGGGTATCGGCGAGCAGTACTTC. It is translated as CASSLRQGIGEQYF.